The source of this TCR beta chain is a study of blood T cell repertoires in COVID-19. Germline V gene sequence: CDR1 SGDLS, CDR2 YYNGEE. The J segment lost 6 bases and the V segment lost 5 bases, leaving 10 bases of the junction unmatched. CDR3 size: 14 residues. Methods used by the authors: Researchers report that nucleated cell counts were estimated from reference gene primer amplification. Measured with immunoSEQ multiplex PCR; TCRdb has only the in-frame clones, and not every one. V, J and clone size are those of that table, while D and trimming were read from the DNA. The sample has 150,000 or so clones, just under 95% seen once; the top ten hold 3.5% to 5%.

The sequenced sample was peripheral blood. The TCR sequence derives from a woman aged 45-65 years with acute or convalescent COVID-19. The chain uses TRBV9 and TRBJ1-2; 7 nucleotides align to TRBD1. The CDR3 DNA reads TGTGCCAGCAGACGCCTCCGGGACAGTGATGGCTACACCTTC. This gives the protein CASRRLRDSDGYTF.